Following are 12 T cell receptor beta chains from one sample sequenced in a study of cytomegalovirus exposure and HLA in healthy donors. PCR amplification relied on 60 Vbeta primers (plus 13 Jbeta primers). TCRdb keeps only in-frame clones here, not all; method: immunoSEQ multiplex PCR. The table has under 200,000 clones, approximately 82% seen once. The specimen sequenced was PBMCs. These receptors were taken from a male donor in good health and CMV-seropositive.

The CDR3 loop is CASSVGHRGRGETQYF. CDR3 bases: TGTGCCAGCAGCGTAGGGCACAGGGGGCGAGGAGAGACCCAGTACTTC. The chain combines TRBV9 with TRBJ2-5; 9 bases are shared with TRBD1. CDR3 length equals 16 residues. J gave up 4 bases and V 0 bases, and 7 bases lay outside the gene matches. CDR1 and CDR2 from the germline V gene are SGDLS and YYNGEE.

The chain recombines TRBV6-6 with TRBJ1-5, with D perhaps matching TRBD1 (5 bases). The CDR3 contains 12 residues. V was trimmed by 4 bases and J by 7 bases, leaving 8 bases between them. Germline V CDR1 and CDR2: MNHNY, SVGAGI (reference sequence). The CDR3 bases are TGTGCCAGCAGTTCAGGGAAACAGCCCCAGCATTTT. Translation gives CASSSGKQPQHF.

In this sample, this clone turned up once. This sequence joins TRBV28 and TRBJ2-7; tentatively, D is TRBD1 (6 bases). The CDR3 runs 13 residues. Per germline, CDR1 MDHEN and CDR2 SYDVKM. V gave up 6 bases and J gave up 6 bases, with 15 bases separating them. The CDR3 region is CASSPLRGGEQYF. DNA for the CDR3: TGTGCCAGCAGCCCTCTCAGGGGTGGCGAGCAGTACTTC. Full variable domain (missing parts from reference TRBV28 and TRBJ2-7): DVKVTQSSRYLVKRTGEKVFLECVQDMDHENMFWYRQDPGLGLRLIYFSYDVKMKEKGDIPEGYSVSREKKERFSLILESASTNQTSMYLCASSPLRGGEQYFGPGTRLTVT.

The V and J genes are TRBV30 and TRBJ1-2; TRBD1 is a possible D gene (5 bases). CDR3 length: 13 residues. Trimming pared 4 bases from V and 4 bases from J, leaving 13 bases between. From germline, CDR1 is GTSNPN and CDR2 SVGIG (reference sequence). The CDR3 nucleotides are TGTGCCTGGACCAAGCAGGGTTCCTATGGCTACACCTTC. Residues: CAWTKQGSYGYTF. The full variable domain, with the rest looked up from reference TRBV30 and TRBJ1-2, is SQTIHQWPATLVQPVGSPLSLECTVEGTSNPNLYWYRQAAGRGLQLLFYSVGIGQISSEVPQNLSASRPQDRQFILSSKKLLLSDSGFYLCAWTKQGSYGYTFGSGTRLTVV.

This CDR3 is CATSRTELQGAMVPAQFF. The CDR3 region has the DNA TGTGCCACCAGCAGGACGGAGTTACAGGGGGCCATGGTCCCTGCGCAGTTCTTC. The chain links TRBV15 to TRBJ2-1; 9 nucleotides match TRBD1. J lost 12 bases, V lost 3 bases, and 21 bases had no gene match. The CDR3 covers 18 residues. CDR1 is LNHNV and CDR2 is YYDKDF in the germline V gene (reference sequence).

The table lists this clone with a few counts. The rearrangement joins TRBV28 to TRBJ1-2; 11 bases are a match to TRBD1. V lost 5 bases to trimming and J lost 2 bases; unmatched junction nucleotides: 7. This CDR3 has 16 residues. CDR1 MDHEN and CDR2 SYDVKM come from the germline V gene. CDR3 protein: CASSRPGTGGNYGYTF. In DNA form, the CDR3 reads TGTGCCAGCAGTCGCCCCGGGACAGGGGGGAACTATGGCTACACCTTC.

The chain recombines TRBV25-1 with TRBJ2-7, with 7 bases aligning to TRBD1. From germline, CDR1 is MGHDK and CDR2 SYGVNS. V gave up 6 bases and J gave up 3 bases; unmatched junction bases: 2. The CDR3 spans 12 residues. CDR3 nucleotides: TGTGCCAGCAGGGGACAGAGCTACGAGCAGTACTTC. Protein product: CASRGQSYEQYF.

This chain joins TRBV19 and TRBJ1-1, with 9 bases aligning to TRBD1. CDR3 length: 16 residues. Germline loops: CDR1 LNHDA, CDR2 SQIVND (reference sequence). J lost 4 bases, V lost 6 bases, and 12 bases had no gene match. CDR3 region: CASRRRPGQGGTEAFF. CDR3 bases: TGTGCCAGTAGGCGTCGACCGGGACAGGGAGGCACTGAAGCTTTCTTT.

The rearrangement uses TRBV2 and TRBJ2-2; unclear D gene. V was clipped by 8 bases and J by 6 bases, with 13 bases between them. This CDR3 spans 13 amino acids. Germline-derived CDR1 and CDR2 are SNHLY and FYNNEI. CDR3 sequence: CASQETPAGELFF. The DNA of the CDR3 is TGTGCCAGCCAGGAAACTCCGGCCGGGGAGCTGTTTTTT.

This chain connects TRBV5-4 to TRBJ2-2, with 8 bases aligning to TRBD1. Germline V gives CDR1 SGHNT, CDR2 YYREEE (reference sequence). Trimming cost V 0 bases and J 6 bases; bases outside gene matches: 7. The CDR3 has 16 amino acids. The CDR3 here is CASSLGQGLGPGELFF. DNA of the CDR3: TGTGCCAGCAGCTTGGGACAGGGGCTGGGACCCGGGGAGCTGTTTTTT.

The chain is built from TRBV7-6 and TRBJ2-7; D not certain. Germline CDR1 is SGHVS and CDR2 is FNYEAQ. The CDR3 runs 15 residues. V was clipped by 2 bases and J by 1 base, with 12 bases between them. The CDR3 loop reads CASSLTSVRSYEQYF. The CDR3 bases are TGTGCCAGCAGCTTAACCAGCGTGCGTTCCTACGAGCAGTACTTC.

This chain joins TRBV30 and TRBJ1-1, with 10 bases lining up with TRBD1. J lost 2 bases, V lost 3 bases, and 6 bases had no gene match. The germline CDR1 and CDR2 sequences are GTSNPN and SVGIG (reference sequence). The CDR3 spans 15 residues. In DNA, the CDR3 is TGTGCCTGGAGATCGGGACAGGGGTACAACACTGAAGCTTTCTTT. It translates to CAWRSGQGYNTEAFF.